Below, 11 T cell receptor beta chains from the same sample are listed, as sequenced in a study of type 1 regulatory T cells. Study-level findings and limits: Compared with non-type 1 regulatory T cells, type 1 regulatory T cells showed a more restricted TCR repertoire.

Each CDR3 protein gets one entry after TCRdb re-called the reads with MiXCR. Of approximately 6,000 distinct CDR3 sequences listed, around a third are singletons. The antigens for these receptors are not known. The sequencing sample was made of cultured type 1 regulatory T (Tr1) cells, either the whole culture or a sorted fraction (not recorded which). The receptors here all came from a human donor in good health.

The chain joins TRBV20-1 to TRBJ1-2, with TRBD1 matching 7 bases. J lost 0 bases, V lost 3 bases, and 10 bases had no gene match. Germline assignment: CDR1 DFQATT and CDR2 SNEGSKA (reference sequence). This CDR3 contains 16 residues. CDR3 amino acids: CSASVGWTGPNYGYTF. The DNA for the CDR3 is TGCAGTGCTAGCGTGGGTTGGACAGGACCTAACTATGGCTACACCTTC.

The chain employs TRBV3-1 and TRBJ1-1; possible D gene TRBD1, 6 bases. Germline values: CDR1 LGHDT, CDR2 YNNKEL (reference sequence). V gave up 7 bases and J gave up 4 bases, with 16 bases separating them. The CDR3 is 14 residues long. The CDR3 sequence: CASTHGQGSTEAFF. Written as DNA, the CDR3 is TGTGCCAGCACCCACGGGCAGGGGAGCACTGAAGCTTTCTTT.

The genes are TRBV28 and TRBJ1-5; D perhaps matches TRBD1 (6 bases). The germline V and J ends were trimmed by 1 base and 5 bases, with 12 bases remaining between them. In germline, CDR1 is MDHEN, CDR2 SYDVKM. The CDR3 consists of 15 residues. The CDR3 reads CASSLLEQGHQPQHF. The CDR3 region has the DNA TGTGCCAGCAGTTTATTAGAACAGGGACATCAGCCCCAGCATTTT.

V is TRBV5-1 and J is TRBJ1-1; D is possibly TRBD1 (5 bases). The germline gives CDR1 SGHRS, CDR2 YFSETQ. The CDR3 extends over 15 amino acids. V lost 3 bases and J lost 4, with 16 bases in between. The CDR3 is CASSSQVVGGTEAFF. CDR3 in DNA: TGCGCCAGCAGCTCGCAGGTCGTCGGGGGCACTGAAGCTTTCTTT.

The CDR3 sequence: CASAPPWNRRYPNTPNEKLFF. The CDR3 DNA follows: TGTGCCAGCGCTCCACCCTGGAACAGGAGGTATCCAAATACCCCGAATGAAAAACTGTTTTTT. The chain combines TRBV21-1 with TRBJ1-4; the table gives TRBD1 as D, unverified against the DNA. TRBV21-1 is classified as a pseudogene. This CDR3 is 21 amino acids long.

The V call is TRBV20-1, the J call TRBJ2-7; D possibly corresponds to TRBD1 (6 bases). Germline assignment: CDR1 DFQATT and CDR2 SNEGSKA (reference sequence). Trimming stripped 5 bases from V and 0 bases from J, with 14 bases between. CDR3 size: 14 residues. The CDR3, as DNA: TGCAGTGCTGAAGACAGGCTCAGCTCCTACGAGCAGTACTTC. This sequence encodes CSAEDRLSSYEQYF.

The sample holds a few counts of this clonotype. J is TRBJ1-1 and V is TRBV11-3, with no clear D. The V end was cut by 4 bases, the J end by 3 bases, with 9 bases between. The CDR3 spans 13 residues. Germline V gives CDR1 SGHNT, CDR2 YENEEA. The CDR3 region has the DNA TGTGCCAGCAGCTCAAGGAGCGACACTGAAGCTTTCTTT. This sequence encodes CASSSRSDTEAFF.

This clonotype was observed many times. This chain uses TRBV9 with TRBJ2-5; D ambiguous. V was pared by 4 bases and J by 4 bases, with 20 bases between. Germline V gene sequence: CDR1 SGDLS, CDR2 YYNGEE. CDR3 length: 16 amino acids. DNA of the CDR3: TGTGCCAGCAGCCTCTCCGGCGCGTCTAGTGGAGAGACCCAGTACTTC. It yields the protein CASSLSGASSGETQYF. Full variable domain (rest looked up from reference TRBV9 and TRBJ2-5): DSGVTQTPKHLITATGQRVTLRCSPRSGDLSVYWYQQSLDQGLQFLIQYYNGEERAKGNILERFSAQQFPDLHSELNLSSLELGDSALYFCASSLSGASSGETQYFGPGTRLLVL.

The chain couples TRBV30 to TRBJ2-7; D might be TRBD1 (6 bases). Germline CDR1 and CDR2: GTSNPN and SVGIG (reference sequence). CDR3 size: 13 residues. V lost 3 bases and J lost 0, with 9 bases in between. CDR3 DNA sequence: TGTGCCTGGAGCCGGGACAACTCCTACGAGCAGTACTTC. This encodes CAWSRDNSYEQYF.

In this sample, this clonotype is medium-sized. The V gene is TRBV7-2, the J gene TRBJ2-7, with D uncertain. CDR3 length: 13 amino acids. Germline V gives CDR1 SGHTA, CDR2 FQGNSA. V was trimmed by 1 base and J by 3 bases, leaving 7 bases between them. The DNA of the CDR3 is TGTGCCAGCAGCTTAGAGGCAGGCTACGAGCAGTACTTC. Translated, it gives CASSLEAGYEQYF.

This chain links TRBV19 with TRBJ1-5; D call uncertain. Germline CDR1 and CDR2: LNHDA and SQIVND (reference sequence). The CDR3 is 13 amino acids. V was trimmed by 11 bases and J by 7 bases, leaving 18 bases between them. CDR3 residues: CAGSVGMRQPQHF. The CDR3 DNA follows: TGTGCCGGCAGCGTGGGCATGCGGCAGCCCCAGCATTTT.